Following are 25 T cell receptor beta chains from one sample sequenced in a study of human T cells and chemical hapten exposure. Noted time point: patch test 1, 2 weeks after DPC sensitization. Specified treatment: therapeutic diphenylcyclopropenone sensitization with weekly scalp DPC. TCRdb redid the calling of the RACE reads with MiXCR, one entry per CDR3 protein. The table records 370,000 or so distinct CDR3 sequences, roughly 4.8% of them present only once. The starting material was whole blood, obtained in connection with sensitization to the hapten diphenylcyclopropenone (DPC). The receptors originated from a woman in her forties or fifties with alopecia areata. Some clones in this sample may be carry-over from other donors' samples.

This clonotype has only one observation. A much larger clone differs from this one at a single base, so this may be a read error. This rearrangement joins TRBV29-1 to TRBJ2-5; D may be TRBD1 or TRBD2 (5 bases each). The CDR3 length is 11 residues. Between the trimmed V and J ends, which lost 7 bases and 5 bases, there was a span of 11 bases. CDR1 SQVTM and CDR2 ANQGSEA come from the germline V gene. The CDR3 DNA reads TGCAGCGCTGGGACCTCGGAGACCCAGTACTTC. Protein: CSAGTSETQYF.

The sample holds a few counts of this clonotype. The chain uses TRBV4-1 and TRBJ1-1; perhaps TRBD1 as D (6 bases). V was clipped by 0 bases and J by 3 bases, with 11 bases between them. The CDR3 consists of 15 residues. Per germline, CDR1 MGHRA and CDR2 YSYEKL. CDR3 region: CASSQDRGQYTEAFF. CDR3 DNA: TGCGCCAGCAGCCAAGATAGAGGACAGTACACTGAAGCTTTCTTT.

The chain couples TRBV27 to TRBJ1-4; D call uncertain. Deletions cut 2 bases from V and 6 bases from J, with 10 bases between. Germline V gene lookup returns CDR1 MNHEY and CDR2 SMNVEV (reference sequence). The CDR3 contains 14 residues. This CDR3 reads CASSLTGVDEKLFF. In DNA form, the CDR3 reads TGTGCCAGCAGTTTAACGGGCGTCGATGAAAAACTGTTTTTT.

In its sample, this clonotype was seen many times. The J gene is TRBJ2-3, the V gene TRBV5-4, with a weak D call TRBD2 (5 bases). The germline V gene encodes CDR1 SGHNT and CDR2 YYREEE (reference sequence). The CDR3 sequence is 14 residues long. The V end lost 4 bases, the J end lost 0 bases, and 9 bases lay between the germline ends. DNA of the CDR3: TGTGCCAGCAGCCAGCGGACGAGCACAGATACGCAGTATTTT. This codes for CASSQRTSTDTQYF.

The CDR3 DNA follows: TGTGCCAGCAGCTTGACTTCCTCCTCTGGAAACACCATATATTTT. It is translated as CASSLTSSSGNTIYF. The V call is TRBV7-9, the J call TRBJ1-3, with D unresolved. This CDR3 is 15 amino acids long. Germline loops: CDR1 SEHNR, CDR2 FQNEAQ (reference sequence). The germline V and J ends were trimmed by 3 bases and 0 bases, with 9 bases remaining between them. The whole variable domain, remainder taken from reference TRBV7-9 and TRBJ1-3, is DTGVSQNPRHKITKRGQNVTFRCDPISEHNRLYWYRQTLGQGPEFLTYFQNEAQLEKSRLLSDRFSAERPKGSFSTLEIQRTEQGDSAMYLCASSLTSSSGNTIYFGEGSWLTVV.

This clonotype was detected many times. This chain uses TRBV27 with TRBJ2-7; 9 nucleotides match TRBD2. V trimming: 2 bases; J trimming: 4 bases; junction bases outside the gene matches: 3. The CDR3 is 14 amino acids. Germline-derived CDR1 and CDR2 are MNHEY and SMNVEV (reference sequence). The CDR3 region has the DNA TGTGCCAGCAGTTTAATAGCGGGGGTATACGAGCAGTACTTC. Translating it yields CASSLIAGVYEQYF.

This clonotype was counted many times. The gene calls are TRBV7-2 and TRBJ1-6; D call uncertain. In germline, CDR1 is SGHTA, CDR2 FQGNSA. V was trimmed by 5 bases and J by 8 bases, leaving 13 bases between them. This CDR3 is built from 14 residues. The CDR3 here is CASSRAAADSPLHF. The CDR3 DNA reads as TGTGCCAGCAGCCGGGCGGCAGCCGATTCACCCCTCCACTTT.

This clonotype was recorded at least ten times. V gene TRBV29-1 combines with J gene TRBJ1-5; D is possibly TRBD1 (5 bases). The CDR3 has 13 residues. CDR1 and CDR2 (germline): SQVTM, ANQGSEA. Trimming took 4 bases from V and 5 from J, leaving 12 bases between them. CDR3 nucleotide sequence: TGCAGCGTTGCGACAGTGAGGGATCAGCCCCAGCATTTT. Amino acids: CSVATVRDQPQHF.

Points on this clonotype: One end of the junction does not line up with germline, which may come from a read error. This rearrangement joins TRBV7-9 to TRBJ2-5; 7 nucleotides agree with TRBD1. The V gene's germline CDR1 is SEHNR and CDR2 FQNEAQ (reference sequence). The CDR3 is 14 residues long. In nucleotides, the CDR3 is TGTGCCAGCAGCGCCTGGGACAGCCAAGAGAGCCAGTACTTC. Translated: CASSAWDSQESQYF.

Only a few counts were recorded for this clonotype. The chain joins TRBV29-1 to TRBJ1-1; 7 positions agree with TRBD1. CDR3 size: 14 residues. Germline CDR1 is SQVTM and CDR2 is ANQGSEA. Germline trimming cut 2 bases from V and 2 bases from J; bases unmatched to any gene: 5. In DNA form, the CDR3 reads TGCAGCGTTGAAAAAGGGGACAGAAACACTGAAGCTTTCTTT. It is translated as CSVEKGDRNTEAFF.

This clonotype was seen at least ten times. The V gene is TRBV7-6, the J gene TRBJ1-6; tentatively, D is TRBD1 (6 bases). The CDR3 contains 15 residues. V was clipped by 1 base and J by 5 bases, with 9 bases between them. The germline gives CDR1 SGHVS, CDR2 FNYEAQ. For the CDR3, the DNA is TGTGCCAGCAGCTTAGGACAGGTTAATAATTCACCCCTCCACTTT. Protein product: CASSLGQVNNSPLHF.

This clonotype was seen a few times. The chain couples TRBV28 to TRBJ1-1; D is ambiguous. The length of the CDR3 is 13 residues. Germline V gene lookup returns CDR1 MDHEN and CDR2 SYDVKM. The V gene lost 6 bases and the J gene lost 1 base, with 9 bases spanning the gap. CDR3 nucleotides: TGTGCCAGCAGCGATCAGAAGAACACTGAAGCTTTCTTT. It encodes CASSDQKNTEAFF.

This clonotype was detected a few times. The chain carries TRBV7-8 and TRBJ1-2, with 8 bases aligning to TRBD1. CDR1 is SGHVS and CDR2 is FQNEAQ in the germline V gene. The CDR3 length is 14 residues. With 2 bases clipped from V and 6 bases from J, the junction kept 5 bases outside the gene matches. This chain's CDR3 is CASSLQTGADGYTF. For the CDR3, the DNA is TGTGCCAGCAGCTTACAGACAGGGGCCGATGGCTACACCTTC.

This clonotype was seen repeatedly, ten times or more. CDR3 sequence: CASSSTGRNYGYTF. Here the CDR3 DNA reads TGTGCCAGCAGTTCGACAGGGAGGAACTATGGCTACACCTTC. The J gene is TRBJ1-2, the V gene TRBV28; 7 nucleotides match TRBD1. Germline V gene data show CDR1 as MDHEN and CDR2 as SYDVKM. CDR3 length: 14 amino acids. With V trimmed by 4 bases and J by 2 bases, 4 bases remained unmatched.

At least ten counts were recorded for this clonotype. This chain's CDR3 is CAISESRSFSGNTIYF. Here the CDR3 DNA reads TGTGCCATCAGTGAGTCAAGGTCCTTCTCTGGAAACACCATATATTTT. V usage is TRBV10-3 and J usage is TRBJ1-3; D is unclear. Germline CDR1 reads ENHRY; CDR2 reads SYGVKD. Trimming removed 0 bases at V and 0 bases at J, with 9 bases between. CDR3 size: 16 residues.

There are a few counts of this clonotype. The rearrangement links TRBV7-6 to TRBJ1-5; D uncertain. V was cut by 1 base and J by 5 bases, with 15 bases left in between. Germline V lookup: CDR1 SGHVS, CDR2 FNYEAQ. The CDR3 is 16 residues long. The CDR3, as DNA: TGTGCCAGCAGCTTAGAAAGGGTAGGGCAGGATCAGCCCCAGCATTTT. Protein sequence: CASSLERVGQDQPQHF.

In this sample, this clonotype turned up a few times. V and J are TRBV6-5 and TRBJ1-1, with 10 positions matching TRBD1. Trimming took 1 base from V and 1 from J; bases not matched to a gene: 12. Germline CDR1 is MNHEY and CDR2 is SVGAGI. There are 19 residues in the CDR3. The CDR3 sequence is CASSYLGPGQGRENTEAFF. The CDR3 DNA sequence: TGTGCCAGCAGTTACTTGGGGCCGGGACAGGGGAGGGAGAACACTGAAGCTTTCTTT.

This clonotype was counted between two and nine times. V is TRBV3-1 and J is TRBJ1-1; 7 nucleotides align to TRBD1. Germline CDR1 reads LGHDT; CDR2 reads YNNKEL (reference sequence). The CDR3 contains 15 residues. V shed 4 bases, J shed 0 bases, and the junction held 5 bases outside the gene matches. CDR3 DNA: TGTGCCAGCAGCCGCCCCGGACAGGTGAACACTGAAGCTTTCTTT. This translates into CASSRPGQVNTEAFF. The full variable domain, in which reference TRBV3-1 and TRBJ1-1 provide the parts outside the CDR3, is DTAVSQTPKYLVTQMGNDKSIKCEQNLGHDTMYWYKQDSKKFLKIMFSYNNKELIINETVPNRFSPKSPDKAHLNLHINSLELGDSAVYFCASSRPGQVNTEAFFGQGTRLTVV.

The table lists this clonotype with many counts. This chain connects TRBV4-2 to TRBJ2-7, with D perhaps TRBD1 or TRBD2 (5 bases each). Germline V CDR1 and CDR2: LGHNA, YNFKEQ. The CDR3 consists of 15 residues. V shed 3 bases and J shed 2 bases, with 14 bases lying between them. The CDR3 is CASSQSGQSPYEQYF. The CDR3 coding sequence is TGTGCCAGCAGCCAGTCGGGGCAGAGCCCCTACGAGCAGTACTTC.

The sample holds many counts of this clonotype. This sequence joins TRBV7-8 and TRBJ1-6; 7 bases match TRBD1. This CDR3 comprises 17 residues. Germline V gene lookup returns CDR1 SGHVS and CDR2 FQNEAQ. V was pared by 5 bases and J by 5 bases, with 12 bases of the junction left unmatched. The CDR3 region has the DNA TGTGCCAGCAGCCACCGGACAGGAGCGAACAATAATTCACCCCTCCACTTT. Protein product: CASSHRTGANNNSPLHF.

This clonotype was observed at least ten times. The chain employs TRBV7-9 and TRBJ2-1; 8 nucleotides agree with TRBD1. The CDR3 sequence is 14 residues long. V trimming: 5 bases; J trimming: 8 bases; junction bases outside the gene matches: 8. The germline V gene encodes CDR1 SEHNR and CDR2 FQNEAQ (reference sequence). CDR3 sequence: CASSKGPGGHEQFF. CDR3 nucleotide sequence: TGTGCCAGCAGCAAAGGGCCAGGGGGCCATGAGCAGTTCTTC.

V usage is TRBV7-9 and J usage is TRBJ2-7, with 9 bases lining up with TRBD2. Germline CDR1 and CDR2: SEHNR and FQNEAQ (reference sequence). The CDR3 runs to 15 residues. V lost 2 bases and J lost 2; bases outside the gene matches: 4. CDR3 amino acids: CASSLYLAGPYEQYF. The CDR3 coding sequence is TGTGCCAGCAGCTTATACCTAGCGGGGCCCTACGAGCAGTACTTC.

This clonotype was seen repeatedly, ten times or more. V usage is TRBV20-1 and J usage is TRBJ1-6; tentatively, D is TRBD1 (5 bases). The CDR3 runs to 15 residues. Trimming left V 2 bases short and J 5 bases short, with 13 bases between. The V gene's germline CDR1 is DFQATT and CDR2 SNEGSKA (reference sequence). In nucleotides, the CDR3 is TGCAGTGCTAGACAGGGATCTCATGATAATTCACCCCTCCACTTT. This encodes CSARQGSHDNSPLHF.

This clonotype was detected ten times or more. This rearrangement joins TRBV9 to TRBJ1-1; 9 positions agree with TRBD1. Germline CDR1 is SGDLS and CDR2 is YYNGEE. Unmatched junction bases numbered 9, after V lost 1 base and J lost 2 bases. CDR3 size: 17 residues. This CDR3 is CASSVWDRVGPNTEAFF. The CDR3 coding sequence is TGTGCCAGCAGCGTATGGGACAGGGTAGGTCCCAACACTGAAGCTTTCTTT.

This clonotype has more than one count but fewer than ten. This chain joins TRBV5-6 and TRBJ1-1; 9 bases line up with TRBD1. CDR3 length: 16 residues. Germline CDR1 is SGHDT and CDR2 is YYEEEE. V dropped 0 bases and J dropped 5; count of bases not matched to a gene: 8. The CDR3 nucleotides read TGTGCCAGCAGCTTGGGGACAGGGGATATGCGGACTGAAGCTTTCTTT. Amino acids: CASSLGTGDMRTEAFF.